A selection of T cell receptor beta chains follows, all from one sample in a study of CD8 T cells in Susac syndrome. TCRdb fed the immunoSEQ multiplex PCR reads into MiXCR, producing one record per CDR3 protein. The sample yields some 300,000 distinct CDR3 sequences, 70% to 90% seen once. Material for sequencing was CD8+ T cells from PBMCs. The receptors come from a human donor with multiple sclerosis. Both conserved end residues are trimmed from each CDR3. Each record gives: J gene, V gene, CDR3 protein.

TRBJ1-1 | TRBV5-1 | ASSFWVGAEAF
TRBJ1-6 | TRBV28 | ASSPSRGSYNSPLH
TRBJ2-1 | TRBV5-1 | ASSLGFEGGFSYNEQF
TRBJ2-3 | TRBV7-9 | ASSLGIGVNTQY
TRBJ2-1 | TRBV6-2/TRBV6-3 | ASSSWASFRVNEQF
TRBJ1-2 | TRBV29-1 | SVWAGTGGYGYT
TRBJ1-2 | TRBV19 | ASSINNYGYT
TRBJ2-1 | TRBV28 | ASSSSDSSYNEQF
TRBJ1-5 | TRBV7-9 | ASNLPGDSGQPQH
TRBJ2-3 | TRBV5-6 | ATRDRLAGVRGLNTQY
TRBJ2-2 | TRBV12-5 | ASEGGGGELF
TRBJ2-2 | TRBV7-2 | ASSLVYGKNTGELF
TRBJ2-2 | TRBV29-1 | SVGRANTGELF
TRBJ2-3 | TRBV6-2/TRBV6-3 | ASTAWAHTDTQY
TRBJ2-1 | TRBV9 | ASSQISGGADYNEQF
TRBJ1-2 | TRBV29-1 | SALPLTISDREEHGYT
TRBJ1-1 | TRBV20-1 | SARVAGNTEAF
TRBJ2-2 | TRBV5-6 | ASSDTSGLAGLNTGELF
TRBJ2-7 | TRBV30 | AWSWTVHEQY
TRBJ2-7 | TRBV16 | ASSHGQEQY
TRBJ2-5 | TRBV4-2 | ASSQVTTLPYQETQY
TRBJ2-7 | TRBV27 | ASGGLAAYEQY
TRBJ2-1 | TRBV20-1 | SAFTGVQF
TRBJ1-5 | TRBV7-2 | ASSKTGFGAQH
TRBJ1-1 | TRBV7-9 | ASSPSTGVNTEAF
TRBJ2-1 | TRBV3-1 | ASSKLHNEQF
TRBJ2-5 | TRBV7-2 | ASSFSVTGVGETQY
TRBJ2-1 | TRBV20-1 | SARVEGIDYNEQF
TRBJ2-1 | TRBV7-3 | ASSLYGQGANEQF
TRBJ1-1 | TRBV9 | ASSVAERGEAF
TRBJ2-1 | TRBV6-1 | ASSEVAGRYNEQF
TRBJ2-1 | TRBV27 | ASSFSQEDFSYNEQF
TRBJ2-2 | TRBV19 | ASTSNKGRSGELF
TRBJ2-5 | TRBV28 | ASSLLKETQY
TRBJ2-7 | TRBV27 | ASTQGGSLDEQY
TRBJ2-7 | TRBV4-2 | ASSQDPPGIVPYEQY
TRBJ1-5 | TRBV28 | ASTLQGSNQPQH
TRBJ1-1 | TRBV25-1 | ATKQSTEAF
TRBJ1-2 | TRBV5-4 | ASSLVGQGMSYGYT
TRBJ2-2 | TRBV15 | ATSRPPGLNTGELF
TRBJ2-2 | TRBV4-1 | ASSQPVDGREDTGELF
TRBJ2-7 | TRBV3-1 | ASSQVLGEPSYEQY
TRBJ2-1 | TRBV19 | ASSTGTDYNEQF
TRBJ1-5 | TRBV20-1 | SARDLESGDNQPQH
TRBJ2-5 | TRBV12-3/TRBV12-4 | ASRPQAVETQY